In this sample, the clone carrying this T cell receptor beta chain turned up a few times. The CDR3 length is 13 residues. Germline lookup yields CDR1 KGHSH and CDR2 LQKENI. V shed 2 bases and J 11 bases; nucleotides not matched to a gene: 8. Full-length variable regions came from constant-region reverse primers plus semi-nested Nested Universal Primer A PCR. TCRdb processed the 5' RACE reads anew with MiXCR; each CDR3 protein has one entry. The sample holds roughly 52,000 distinct CDR3 sequences, roughly 18% seen once. The gene calls are TRBV18 and TRBJ1-1; 7 bases are a match to TRBD1. Sequencing was carried out using naive CD4+ T cells sorted from blood. Subset described: naive CD4+ T cells, CD4+CD45RA+CD25-. The receptor was isolated from a female donor with breast cancer. The CDR3 region is CASSPDRERGAFF. In nucleotides, the CDR3 is TGTGCCAGCTCACCAGACAGGGAGCGTGGGGCTTTCTTT.